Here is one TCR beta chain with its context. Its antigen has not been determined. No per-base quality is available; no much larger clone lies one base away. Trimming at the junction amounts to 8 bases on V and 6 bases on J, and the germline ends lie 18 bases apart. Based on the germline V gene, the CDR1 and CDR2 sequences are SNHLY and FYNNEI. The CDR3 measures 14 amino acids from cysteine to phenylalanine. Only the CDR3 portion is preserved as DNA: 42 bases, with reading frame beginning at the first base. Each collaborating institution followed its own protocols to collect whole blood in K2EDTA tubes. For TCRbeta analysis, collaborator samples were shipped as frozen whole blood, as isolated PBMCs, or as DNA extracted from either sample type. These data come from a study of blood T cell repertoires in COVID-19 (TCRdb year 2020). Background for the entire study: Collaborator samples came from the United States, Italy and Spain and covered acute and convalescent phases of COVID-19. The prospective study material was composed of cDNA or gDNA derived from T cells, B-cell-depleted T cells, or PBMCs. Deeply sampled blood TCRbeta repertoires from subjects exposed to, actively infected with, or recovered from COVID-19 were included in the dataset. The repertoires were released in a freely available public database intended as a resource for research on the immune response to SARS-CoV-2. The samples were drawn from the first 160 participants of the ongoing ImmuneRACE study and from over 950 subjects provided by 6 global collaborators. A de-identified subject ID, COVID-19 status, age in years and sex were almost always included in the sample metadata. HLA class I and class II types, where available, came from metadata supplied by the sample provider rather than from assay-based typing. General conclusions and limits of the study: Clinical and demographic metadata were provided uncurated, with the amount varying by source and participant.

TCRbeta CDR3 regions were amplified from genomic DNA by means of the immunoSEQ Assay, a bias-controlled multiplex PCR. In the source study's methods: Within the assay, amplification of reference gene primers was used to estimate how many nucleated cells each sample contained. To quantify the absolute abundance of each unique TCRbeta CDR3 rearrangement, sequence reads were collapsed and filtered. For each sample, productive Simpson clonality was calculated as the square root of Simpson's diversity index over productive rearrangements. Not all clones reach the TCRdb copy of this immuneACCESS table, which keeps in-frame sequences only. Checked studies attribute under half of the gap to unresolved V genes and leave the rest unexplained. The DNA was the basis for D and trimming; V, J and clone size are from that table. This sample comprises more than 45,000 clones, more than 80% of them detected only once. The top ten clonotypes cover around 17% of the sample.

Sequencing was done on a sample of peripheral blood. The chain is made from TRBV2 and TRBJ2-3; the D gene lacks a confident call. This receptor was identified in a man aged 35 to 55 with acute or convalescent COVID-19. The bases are TGTGCCAGCGGCACGTTTGTTCTCGGGGATACGCAGTATTTT. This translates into CASGTFVLGDTQYF.